The next 11 T cell receptor beta chains were all read from a single sample in a study of lymphopenia after photon versus proton radiotherapy. TCRdb's copy holds only in-frame clones and misses some; the assay was immunoSEQ multiplex PCR. The table lists about 16,000 clones, roughly nine tenths of them singletons. This specimen was peripheral blood, taken from a patient treated with proton-based radiotherapy. These receptors originate from a woman in her sixties with cholangiocarcinoma. Some clones in this sample may be carry-over from other donors' samples.

This chain links TRBV15 with TRBJ1-1, with D perhaps matching TRBD1 (6 bases). The length of the CDR3 is 15 residues. The germline V gene has CDR1 LNHNV and CDR2 YYDKDF (reference sequence). Trimming pared 0 bases from V and 4 bases from J, leaving 12 bases between. The CDR3, as DNA: TGTGCCACCAGCAGAGATCGGGGGGCGGGCACTGAAGCTTTCTTT. As protein: CATSRDRGAGTEAFF.

This chain uses TRBV2 with TRBJ2-7; unclear D gene. The ends were cut back, 8 bases at V and 2 bases at J, with 13 bases in the middle. The V gene's germline CDR1 is SNHLY and CDR2 FYNNEI. This CDR3 spans 13 amino acids. The CDR3, as DNA: TGTGCCAGCGGATCAATAAGGGCCTACGAGCAGTACTTC. Amino acid sequence: CASGSIRAYEQYF.

In this sample, this clone turned up once. The chain employs TRBV6-1 and TRBJ2-7, with 7 bases fitting TRBD1. J gave up 2 bases and V 6 bases, and 1 base lay outside the gene matches. CDR3 length equals 12 residues. Germline V gene sequence: CDR1 MNHNS, CDR2 SASEGT. This CDR3 is CASRTGTYEQYF. In DNA form, the CDR3 reads TGTGCCAGCAGGACAGGGACCTACGAGCAGTACTTC.

The rearrangement joins TRBV2 to TRBJ2-1, with 9 bases that match TRBD1. The CDR3 contains 14 residues. The germline gives CDR1 SNHLY, CDR2 FYNNEI. V was clipped by 4 bases and J by 7 bases; unmatched bases: 5. The CDR3 here is CASSGTGEGNEQFF. The CDR3 nucleotides read TGTGCCAGCAGTGGGACAGGGGAGGGGAATGAGCAGTTCTTC.

The chain joins TRBV19 to TRBJ1-5; D perhaps matches TRBD1 (5 bases). This CDR3 region has 14 residues. Trimming took off 5 bases at V and 4 bases at J, with 12 bases between the two ends. CDR1 is LNHDA and CDR2 is SQIVND in the germline V gene (reference sequence). In DNA, the CDR3 is TGTGCCAGTAGTCCCCAAGGGGCTAATCAGCCCCAGCATTTT. Translating gives CASSPQGANQPQHF.

The CDR3 spells CASSTRDQQETQYF. The CDR3 DNA reads as TGTGCCAGCAGTACACGGGATCAACAAGAGACCCAGTACTTC. The rearrangement links TRBV11-1 to TRBJ2-5; tentative D call: TRBD2 (5 bases). V lost 6 bases, J lost 2 bases, and 13 bases lay in between. CDR3 size: 14 residues. Germline CDR1 and CDR2: SGHAT and FQDESV (reference sequence).

The rearrangement joins TRBV18 to TRBJ2-7; no reliable D call. V was cut by 1 base and J by 4 bases, with 11 bases left in between. The CDR3 is 14 amino acids. Per the germline V gene, CDR1 is KGHSH and CDR2 is LQKENI. This CDR3 is CASSPRVHTYEQYF. The CDR3 nucleotides read TGTGCCAGCTCACCACGGGTGCACACTTACGAGCAGTACTTC.

The chain combines TRBV25-1 with TRBJ2-1, with D perhaps matching TRBD1 (5 bases). CDR1 and CDR2 (germline): MGHDK, SYGVNS. This CDR3 spans 14 amino acids. V was clipped by 10 bases and J by 2 bases, with 15 bases between them. CDR3 in amino acids: CATSRVDPYNEQFF. CDR3 coding DNA: TGTGCCACCTCCAGGGTGGACCCCTACAATGAGCAGTTCTTC.

This clone has just one count. The chain joins TRBV7-9 to TRBJ1-2; the match to TRBD1 covers 7 bases. This CDR3 contains 11 residues. V was clipped by 7 bases and J by 7 bases; unmatched bases: 3. CDR1 SEHNR and CDR2 FQNEAQ come from the germline V gene (reference sequence). This CDR3 is CASTRGGGYTF. CDR3 DNA sequence: TGTGCCAGCACCAGGGGGGGTGGCTACACCTTC.

A single count supports this clone. The V call is TRBV9, the J call TRBJ2-6, with D perhaps matching TRBD1 (5 bases). The V and J ends lost 2 bases and 1 base respectively, with 7 bases between them. The CDR3 has 15 residues. Per germline, CDR1 SGDLS and CDR2 YYNGEE. CDR3 nucleotides: TGTGCCAGCAGCGTCCAGGGATCTGGGGCCAACGTCCTGACTTTC. Its protein is CASSVQGSGANVLTF.

The chain is built from TRBV15 and TRBJ2-2, with no clear D. From germline, CDR1 is LNHNV and CDR2 YYDKDF (reference sequence). CDR3 length: 14 amino acids. V lost 0 bases and J 6 bases, leaving 8 bases between the germline ends. The CDR3 protein is CATSRDLSSGELFF. In nucleotides, the CDR3 is TGTGCCACCAGCAGAGATCTTTCGTCCGGGGAGCTGTTTTTT. Supplemented by reference TRBV15 and TRBJ2-2, the full variable domain reads DAMVIQNPRYQVTQFGKPVTLSCSQTLNHNVMYWYQQKSSQAPKLLFHYYDKDFNNEADTPDNFQSRRPNTSFCFLDIRSPGLGDTAMYLCATSRDLSSGELFFGEGSRLTVL.